Shown below are 18 T cell receptor beta chains from a single sample sequenced in a study of T cells in Graves' hyperthyroidism and ophthalmopathy. Researchers amplified the TCR beta CDR3 regions from RNA transcripts. Using the HTBI primer set, a first-round RT-PCR was run on the TCR CDR3. TCRdb reprocessed the multiplex PCR reads with MiXCR, giving one entry per CDR3 protein. The table has about 360,000 distinct CDR3 sequences, under 15% seen once; the top ten hold around 9.2%. Sample: blood. The receptors derive from a woman between 18 and 29 years old with Graves' hyperthyroidism.

The chain joins TRBV7-9 to TRBJ1-4, with D maybe TRBD1 (6 bases). The germline V gene encodes CDR1 SEHNR and CDR2 FQNEAQ (reference sequence). This CDR3 is built from 16 residues. Trimming removed 1 base at V and 2 bases at J, with 11 bases between. CDR3 DNA sequence: TGTGCCAGCAGCTTAGAGGGGACATTCACTAATGAAAAACTGTTTTTT. Translation: CASSLEGTFTNEKLFF.

The gene calls are TRBV24-1 and TRBJ2-1; 7 nucleotides match TRBD1. CDR1 and CDR2 (germline): KGHDR, SFDVKD. This CDR3 region has 14 residues. V lost 4 bases to trimming and J lost 9 bases; unmatched junction nucleotides: 8. CDR3 nucleotides: TGTGCCACCAGTGACCGGACAGGAAGAAGTGAGCAGTTCTTC. As protein: CATSDRTGRSEQFF.

This clonotype has ten or more counts. The chain uses TRBV9 and TRBJ2-7; 7 bases line up with TRBD1. V shed 3 bases, J shed 2 bases, and the junction held 5 bases outside the gene matches. Germline V gene sequence: CDR1 SGDLS, CDR2 YYNGEE. There are 14 residues in the CDR3. CDR3 residues: CASSDRDSTYEQYF. For the CDR3, the DNA is TGTGCCAGCAGCGACCGGGACAGTACCTACGAGCAGTACTTC.

The chain joins TRBV27 to TRBJ2-7, with a weak D call TRBD2 (7 bases). The CDR3 covers 13 residues. Trimming shortened V by 5 bases and J by 6 bases, and 14 bases separated the two germline ends. In germline, CDR1 is MNHEY, CDR2 SMNVEV (reference sequence). In DNA form, the CDR3 reads TGTGCCAGCAGTCCATTAAGGGGGGGCGAGCAGTACTTC. Protein: CASSPLRGGEQYF.

This clonotype has ten or more counts. This sequence joins TRBV28 and TRBJ2-2; no clear D. Trimming cost V 2 bases and J 10 bases, with 8 bases left between them. The CDR3 has 12 residues. Germline CDR1 reads MDHEN; CDR2 reads SYDVKM. The chain's CDR3 is CASSLGYKELFF. The DNA for the CDR3 is TGTGCCAGCAGTTTAGGGTATAAGGAGCTGTTTTTT. Based on the CDR3 plus reference TRBV28 and TRBJ2-2, the full variable domain is DVKVTQSSRYLVKRTGEKVFLECVQDMDHENMFWYRQDPGLGLRLIYFSYDVKMKEKGDIPEGYSVSREKKERFSLILESASTNQTSMYLCASSLGYKELFFGEGSRLTVL.

The V call is TRBV7-8, the J call TRBJ1-5; D is unresolved. From germline, CDR1 is SGHVS and CDR2 FQNEAQ. Trimming removed 5 bases from V and 5 bases from J, with 19 bases in between. The CDR3 length is 16 residues. The CDR3 nucleotides are TGTGCCAGCAGCGTAGGGAACCGAAATCTGGATCAGCCCCAGCATTTT. It specifies CASSVGNRNLDQPQHF.

This clonotype was detected ten times or more. The rearrangement uses TRBV9 and TRBJ2-1; D gene ambiguous. This CDR3 comprises 16 residues. The germline V gene encodes CDR1 SGDLS and CDR2 YYNGEE. The V end was cut by 1 base, the J end by 6 bases, with 17 bases between. DNA for the CDR3: TGTGCCAGCAGCGTAAATGCGGCCATTTCTCTCAATGAGCAGTTCTTC. It specifies CASSVNAAISLNEQFF. Complete variable domain (other parts from reference TRBV9 and TRBJ2-1): DSGVTQTPKHLITATGQRVTLRCSPRSGDLSVYWYQQSLDQGLQFLIQYYNGEERAKGNILERFSAQQFPDLHSELNLSSLELGDSALYFCASSVNAAISLNEQFFGPGTRLTVL.

This clonotype was recorded at least ten times. The V call is TRBV19, the J call TRBJ1-1; D is perhaps TRBD1 (6 bases). Germline V gene lookup returns CDR1 LNHDA and CDR2 SQIVND (reference sequence). The CDR3 loop spans 14 amino acids. The V end was cut by 6 bases, the J end by 2 bases, with 13 bases between. CDR3 DNA: TGTGCCAGTAGCCGGACAGACATAAACACTGAAGCTTTCTTT. It specifies CASSRTDINTEAFF.

This chain uses TRBV4-2 with TRBJ2-7; D is possibly TRBD1 or TRBD2 (5 bases each). The CDR3 spans 17 residues. Germline values: CDR1 LGHNA, CDR2 YNFKEQ. Trimming shortened V by 0 bases and J by 0 bases, and 15 bases separated the two germline ends. The CDR3 DNA follows: TGTGCCAGCAGCCAAGAAGTTCGGGGCGCGAACTCCTACGAGCAGTACTTC. As protein: CASSQEVRGANSYEQYF.

The genes are TRBV5-4 and TRBJ2-3; 9 nucleotides align to TRBD2. J lost 1 base, V lost 4 bases, and 7 bases had no gene match. Germline-derived CDR1 and CDR2 are SGHNT and YYREEE (reference sequence). The CDR3 has 16 residues. The CDR3 protein is CASSGAGGRGTDTQYF. The CDR3 DNA sequence: TGTGCCAGCAGCGGCGCGGGGGGGCGGGGCACAGATACGCAGTATTTT.

This clonotype was detected ten times or more. The CDR3 nucleotides are TGTGCCAGCAGCCCGACAGGGGATAGCAATCAGCCCCAGCATTTT. Translating gives CASSPTGDSNQPQHF. The chain recombines TRBV28 with TRBJ1-5, with 8 positions matching TRBD1. Germline CDR1 reads MDHEN; CDR2 reads SYDVKM. Trimming cost V 6 bases and J 0 bases; bases outside gene matches: 4. This CDR3 spans 15 amino acids.

This clonotype was counted at least ten times. The chain recombines TRBV28 with TRBJ1-1, with D hard to call. V was clipped by 6 bases and J by 0 bases, with 11 bases between them. The CDR3 runs 14 residues. Germline CDR1 MDHEN, CDR2 SYDVKM. The CDR3 loop reads CASRPTSMNTEAFF. The CDR3 nucleotides are TGTGCCAGCAGACCAACAAGTATGAACACTGAAGCTTTCTTT.

In this sample, this clonotype turned up many times. The chain uses TRBV12-3 or TRBV12-4 and TRBJ1-1; no definite D call. This CDR3 is built from 17 residues. V shed 7 bases and J shed 4 bases, with 25 bases lying between them. The CDR3 reads CASMLVRGFGLGTEAFF. CDR3 bases: TGTGCCAGCATGCTGGTAAGAGGGTTCGGTTTGGGCACTGAAGCTTTCTTT.

The J gene is TRBJ2-3, the V gene TRBV19, with D perhaps matching TRBD1 (5 bases). The CDR3 totals 14 residues. Germline-derived CDR1 and CDR2 are LNHDA and SQIVND (reference sequence). V lost 5 bases to trimming and J lost 2 bases, with 11 bases between them. The CDR3 coding sequence is TGTGCCAGTAGTTGGGGCCGGGTCACAGATACGCAGTATTTT. Protein sequence: CASSWGRVTDTQYF.

V is TRBV4-2 and J is TRBJ2-1; D uncertain. The CDR3 has 16 amino acids. The V and J ends lost 1 base and 4 bases respectively, with 14 bases between them. Germline V gene lookup returns CDR1 LGHNA and CDR2 YNFKEQ. The CDR3 spells CASSQVAGQDYNEQFF. The CDR3 DNA follows: TGTGCCAGCAGCCAAGTGGCCGGGCAGGATTACAATGAGCAGTTCTTC.

This clonotype has at least ten counts. The genes are TRBV28 and TRBJ2-7; D call uncertain. Germline V gene data show CDR1 as MDHEN and CDR2 as SYDVKM. This CDR3 comprises 14 residues. Trimming took off 7 bases at V and 6 bases at J, with 19 bases between the two ends. In DNA, the CDR3 is TGTGCCAGCATGCCGGGCGACCCTCTGGGCGAGCAGTACTTC. This sequence encodes CASMPGDPLGEQYF. The whole variable domain, remainder taken from reference TRBV28 and TRBJ2-7, is DVKVTQSSRYLVKRTGEKVFLECVQDMDHENMFWYRQDPGLGLRLIYFSYDVKMKEKGDIPEGYSVSREKKERFSLILESASTNQTSMYLCASMPGDPLGEQYFGPGTRLTVT.

This clonotype was observed many times. J is TRBJ1-1 and V is TRBV6-2 or TRBV6-3; 7 bases align to TRBD1. The CDR3 contains 13 residues. Germline lookup yields CDR1 MNHEY and CDR2 SVGEGT. J lost 1 base, V lost 4 bases, and 0 bases had no gene match. The CDR3 loop reads CASSWDRNTEAFF. The CDR3 DNA follows: TGTGCCAGCAGTTGGGACAGGAACACTGAAGCTTTCTTT.

The chain combines TRBV4-1 with TRBJ2-7, with TRBD1 matching over 10 bases. Germline CDR1 is MGHRA and CDR2 is YSYEKL. This CDR3 has 18 residues. Trimming took 2 bases from V and 5 from J; bases not matched to a gene: 15. CDR3 DNA sequence: TGCGCCAGCAGCCAATGGGGCCGTTCAGGACAGGGGGGAGACGAGCAGTACTTC. Protein product: CASSQWGRSGQGGDEQYF.